This T cell receptor (beta chain) derives from a study of blood T cell repertoires in COVID-19. Study-wide context: Researchers got acute and convalescent COVID-19 samples from the United States, Italy and Spain. T cells, B-cell-depleted T cells, or PBMCs supplied cDNA or gDNA.

The table lists this clone with a count of one. Measured with immunoSEQ multiplex PCR; TCRdb has only the in-frame clones, and not every one. The sample lists roughly 87,000 clones; roughly 88% were seen once. This clonotype originated in a man in his 60s with acute or convalescent COVID-19. The sequencing input was peripheral blood.

As DNA, the CDR3 is TGTGCCAGCAGTTCCGACAGGCCTCACACTGAAGCTTTCTTT. It codes for CASSSDRPHTEAFF. The chain links TRBV6-5 to TRBJ1-1, with D perhaps TRBD1 (6 bases). Germline loops: CDR1 MNHEY, CDR2 SVGAGI. The V and J ends lost 4 bases and 3 bases respectively, with 12 bases between them. This CDR3 has 14 residues.